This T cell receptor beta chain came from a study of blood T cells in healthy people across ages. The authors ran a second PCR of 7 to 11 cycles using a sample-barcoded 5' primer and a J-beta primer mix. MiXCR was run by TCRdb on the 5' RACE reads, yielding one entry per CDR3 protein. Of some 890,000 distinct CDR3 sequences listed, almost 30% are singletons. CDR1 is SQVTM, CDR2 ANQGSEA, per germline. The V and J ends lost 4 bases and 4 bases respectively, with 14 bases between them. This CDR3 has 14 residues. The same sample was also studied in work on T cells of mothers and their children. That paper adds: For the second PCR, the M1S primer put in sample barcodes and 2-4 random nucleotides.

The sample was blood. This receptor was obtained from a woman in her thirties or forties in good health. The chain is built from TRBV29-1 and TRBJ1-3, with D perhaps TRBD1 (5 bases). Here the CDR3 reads CSVAPTGAGNTIYF. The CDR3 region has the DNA TGCAGCGTTGCGCCGACCGGGGCAGGAAACACCATATATTTT.